Listed here is a single TCR beta chain. No antigen is known for it. No base-level quality is on record; no much larger clone is a single base apart. The data stem from a study of cytomegalovirus exposure and HLA in healthy donors (dated by TCRdb to 2017 to 2019). Study-level background: An earlier analysis of roughly 610 of the donors reported 276 Gb of sequence data and 117 million unique TCR beta sequences obtained from about 170 million T cells. About 300 gigabases of sequencing data and around 80 million unique TCR sequences made up an early release that covered 500 to 700 HLA-typed donors. Among the roughly 400 genotyped donors, under 90% belonged to the genetic ancestry cluster associated with self-reported Caucasian donors. The study aimed to test whether signatures of past pathogen exposure could be identified by cataloging public T cell receptors. The study used immunosequencing to profile the T cell repertoires of around 600 subjects and linked those repertoires to cytomegalovirus serostatus. In addition to the first cohort of roughly 700 subjects, a separate validation cohort of approximately 130 different subjects was used. The study combined high-throughput TCR immunosequencing, statistical association of individual TCRs with disease status, and machine learning to predict cytomegalovirus infection status. A later analysis re-examined previously published TCR beta repertoires from over 500 donors and added high-resolution HLA genotyping to investigate patterns of TCR occurrence. Rather than using new phenotypic data, the later analysis identified candidate immune exposures from TCR beta sequences and from how often those sequences occurred across donors. An earlier analysis of more than 450 of the donors used high-throughput TCR beta sequencing to judge whether each TCR beta V gene segment behaved as functional or pseudogenic. Donor age, sex, ethnicity and CMV serostatus were compiled together with the repertoire data. In a later genetic analysis, genome-wide SNP genotypes for about three fifths of the roughly 670 donors were used, and that subset was treated as a discovery cohort. Every discovery cohort repertoire had been produced on one sequencing platform. HLA typing included class I and class II loci at four-digit resolution. Typing coverage differed by locus: A, B, C, DRB1 and DQB1 were typed in about 629-640 donors, DQA1 in around 500, DPA1 in 600 to 610, and DPB1 in 400 to 490. A handful of DR-DQ haplotypes were handled as single units for association and clustering because linkage in the cohort was strong. Across some 400 genotyped donors of the cohort, an average of approximately 220,000 unique TCR beta nucleotide sequences per donor were sequenced, and roughly 20% of those sequences were non-productive. The study at large found these results: A further reported finding was that TCR beta sequences accurately predicted the HLA-A and HLA-B alleles for most subjects in the first cohort. Because HLA typing was unavailable for some donors at each locus, only the typed subset was used in association tests. According to a later analysis, TCR association rates differed among HLA loci, with DRB1 alleles showing the most associated TCRs and HLA-C alleles showing the fewest. When HLA alleles, especially DR and DQ, strongly co-occurred, attributing TCR associations to individual alleles was difficult. The classifier was reported to diagnose cytomegalovirus status with high specificity and sensitivity in both the original cohort and the validation cohort. In a later analysis, several top co-occurrence clusters were reported to appear linked to parvovirus B19, influenza, CMV and Epstein-Barr virus. Linkage disequilibrium might explain the correlated functional status among segregating V segments, but an unknown experimental factor could not be ruled out. In a later genetic analysis, a missense DCLRE1C variant was associated with V-gene and J-gene trimming of TCR beta chains, and the association was replicated in an independent cohort. In the study, approximately 160 TCR beta chains were listed as associated with cytomegalovirus. The 87-base-pair reads could not distinguish some IMGT-functional V segments, including TRBV6-2 and TRBV6-3, so those segments were excluded. Specific HLA alleles were associated with 16,951 TCR beta sequences at a false discovery rate of 0.05 in a later analysis. Most TCR sequences were observed very rarely across donors, whereas some public TCRs were present in many individuals. In vitro tests confirmed that a few of the cytomegalovirus-associated TCR beta chains recognize cytomegalovirus antigens. Compared with the 666-donor mean, donors in an Asian-associated ancestry cluster had fewer N-insertions in productive TCRs, according to a later genetic analysis. In a later analysis, HLA-associated TCR beta chains showed more clonal expansion and lower generation probabilities than non-associated chains that were equally common. A group of highly shared sequence variants was considered likely to be a technical artifact of the sequencing pipeline. In an earlier analysis of roughly 560 of the donors, most TCR beta V segments were observed in productive rearrangements about 87% or about 30% of the time, broadly matching IMGT annotations. According to the authors, the approach could potentially be generalized to other disease states and immunological phenotypes. The earlier analysis of nearly 600 of the donors excluded around 17 rarely observed V segments, including chromosome 9 orphons, because counts were too low. A later analysis found that most CMV-associated TCR beta chains appeared HLA-restricted, with HLA associations seemingly driven largely by CMV exposure. The cohort was sequenced for TCR beta chains only, and without alpha or paired-chain data the features that could be detected were limited. Presence/absence analyses assumed roughly uniform sequencing depth across donors, an assumption that may not hold. CMV serostatus was the only immune exposure information available for the cohort.

The library was generated by the immunoSEQ multiplex PCR assay. The multiplex PCR relied on a mix of 60 forward primers for TCR Vbeta segments and 13 reverse primers for TCR Jbeta segments. Amplification of the CDR3 region of rearranged TCR beta genes was performed with a multiplex PCR assay on genomic DNA. The Illumina HiSeq System was used to sequence the amplified TCR beta libraries as 87-base-pair reads. The authors' pipeline ran thus. A later analysis counted tens of millions of unique TCR beta chains across the 550 to 750 repertoires, and roughly 11 million of these chains were shared by at least two donors. Raw reads were error-corrected and collapsed into unique sequences by a nearest-neighbor algorithm in which closely related sequences were merged to remove PCR and sequencing errors. Alignment of CDR3 sequences to IMGT reference sequences was used to assign V, D and J gene segments. For a sequence to be retained, a match of at least six nucleotides to both a V gene segment and a J gene segment was required. Rearrangements were called productive when the CDR3 lacked stop codons and stayed in frame with V and J; all others were non-productive. Following IMGT convention, CDR3 was defined as the stretch from the second conserved V-encoded cysteine to the conserved J-encoded phenylalanine. The earlier analysis of about 530 of the donors excluded any sequence lacking an unambiguous match to a single V gene segment. An earlier analysis of 587 of the donors classified V segments as functional when productive rearrangements were above 56.7% and as segregating when the standard deviation between donors was above 5%. A statistical classification framework was built for diagnosing cytomegalovirus status from the catalog of TCR beta chain sequences. In a later analysis, V and J genes were assigned by comparing TCR nucleotide sequences against IMGT/GENE-DB human TR gene sequences. Using the TCRdist pipeline, a later analysis assigned CDR3 sequences along with most-parsimonious VDJ recombination scenarios. In a later analysis, every TCR beta chain was defined by the combination of its CDR3 amino acid sequence and its V-gene family, and reads without a unique V-gene family were dropped. A later analysis removed 600 or so highly shared, low-generation-probability nucleotide sequences to deal with suspected cross-contamination and a sequencing artifact. In a later analysis, a clonal expansion index was calculated for each public chain from normalized within-repertoire ranks of inferred template counts. In a later analysis, generation probabilities were computed using a VDJ recombination model fitted to out-of-frame rearrangements, and the results were checked against IGoR. In a later analysis, TCR-TCR, TCR-HLA and TCR-CMV co-occurrence was scored with hypergeometric tests, and a repertoire-size bias correction was applied to TCR pairs. A later analysis estimated false discovery rates by permuting HLA or CMV assignments 20 times. In a later analysis, co-occurring TCRs were grouped with DBSCAN, and TCRdist sequence similarity was added when clustering was performed within HLA-allele-positive subsets. Co-occurrence clustering excluded repertoires with fewer than 30,000 or more than 120,000 public chains, plus five with anomalous nucleotide sharing. Imported from immuneACCESS, the table was reduced by TCRdb to in-frame sequences with V and J called. These copies leave out some clones; in studies compared against another copy, an unresolved V gene accounts for under half, and the cause of the remainder is not known. From that table come the V and J calls and clone size; the DNA was used to work out D and trimming. A total of 100,000 to 150,000 clones appear in this sample, 70% to 85% of them only once. Jointly, the top ten make up about 1.8% of the sample.

The germline V gene supplies CDR1 SGHTA and CDR2 FQGNSA. Germline trimming amounts to 1 base on V and 4 bases on J, with 1 as the count of junction bases outside the gene matches. Taken from cysteine to phenylalanine, the CDR3 has 15 residues. Just CDR3 DNA is preserved here, 45 bases in frame from base 1. The cohort consisted of hundreds of healthy bone marrow donors. All cohort members were sampled while nominally healthy, although unrecorded immune exposures were likely present. The donor tested CMV seronegative, placing the donor among the approximately 400 seronegative members of the cohort. A peripheral blood sample was provided by each donor, and peripheral blood mononuclear cells were used for TCR beta sequencing. Genomic DNA extraction from the blood cell samples was performed with the Qiagen DNeasy Blood Extraction Kit.

The chain links TRBV7-2 with TRBJ2-2, with 9 middle bases fitting TRBD2. The source material was PBMCs. The TCR sequence derives from a man younger than 35 in good health and CMV-seronegative. This receptor carries the CDR3 CASSLVRGGTGELFF. The DNA sequence follows: TGTGCCAGCAGCTTAGTGCGGGGGGGCACCGGGGAGCTGTTTTTT.